Sequencing of this T cell receptor (beta chain) was carried out in a study of identical twins (dated by TCRdb to the mid-2010s). Some background on the complete study: To test whether fetal clonotypes persist, this study deep-sequenced TCR alpha and beta repertoires from monozygotic twins, from unrelated adults of various ages, and from cord blood. To rule out contamination, the twin experiments were replicated at different times with different library preparation protocols. General findings and caveats noted by the study authors: In monozygotic twins, recombination models systematically underestimated out-of-frame TCR alpha sharing, but the models matched the sharing seen between unrelated individuals. Abundant cord blood beta clonotypes had fewer insertions, young adult naive repertoires showed a similar but weaker trend, and memory repertoires showed no such trend. A weaker excess of twin sharing was found in beta out-of-frame sequences because the signal-to-noise ratio was lowered by fewer shared sequences. Zero-insertion analyses could be partly confounded by invariant T cells such as MAIT and iNKT, although diverse VJ usage argued against such confounding for most clonotypes. Out-of-frame TCR alpha sequences shared between twins showed an excess of low generation-probability sequences compared with coincidental sharing between unrelated individuals. Because the same donors could not be followed over many years, conclusions were based on cross-sectional statistical analysis.

Library creation used 5' RACE. Sequencer: Illumina HiSeq 2000. A universal primer binding site was introduced by template switching, and a unique molecular identifier was present in the final cDNA, enabling accurate counting of TCR cDNA molecules. Specific primers in the conserved constant-segment region were used to synthesize first-strand cDNA for TCR alpha and beta chains. To control for contamination, every cDNA library carried two barcodes: a SMART-Mk sample barcode plus Illumina barcodes. TruSeq adapter sequences along with Illumina sample barcodes were introduced in two successive PCR steps. TCR alpha and beta cDNA libraries were sequenced on the Illumina HiSeq platform with custom primers. The source study handled its data this way. MiGEC processed the raw reads to extract unique molecular identifiers, while MiXCR was used to determine the CDR3 positions. For each individual, recombination models were inferred using an EM algorithm with the repgenHMM and IGoR tools. Shared clonotypes were analyzed with the tcR package in R, and sharing was normalized by the product of cloneset sizes. To study raw recombination free of thymic and clonal selection effects, out-of-frame nonproductive sequences were analyzed. TCRdb itself trimmed the public reads at Q25 with fastp, ran MiXCR and retained productive beta chains. CDR3 protein sequences are deduplicated, and each keeps its most common genes and DNA. For this entry, the V and J calls and clone size follow TCRdb and not the study's own pipeline. The sample table contains 500,000 or so distinct CDR3 sequences; only one count was recorded for roughly 21% of them. Approximately 0.95% of the sample is taken by the ten largest.

All donors were healthy Caucasians. Three pairs of female monozygotic twins, all aged roughly 18 to 29 years, were included in the twin cohort. Positive isolation kits from Invitrogen were used to isolate CD4+ and CD8+ T cell populations. V is reduced by 6 bases and J by 7 bases, leaving a spacing of 18 bases between them. The CDR3 spans 14 residues, from the cysteine through the phenylalanine. The CDR3 DNA has 42 bases and is translated from base 1. In the germline V gene, CDR1 corresponds to MNHNS and CDR2 to SASEGT. A few counts support this clonotype. Its antigen is currently not known. Base qualities are not recorded, but no much larger clone differs from it by a single base. The same data also went into a second study, on T cells expressing NK-cell markers. The second study's paper adds: TCR beta-chain repertoires were profiled in sorted CD3+CD56+NKG2C+, CD3+CD56+NKG2C- and CD3+CD56-NKG2C+ T-cell subsets from several donors. Among the eight sequenced donors, only one was HCMV-seronegative, while the other seven were HCMV-seropositive. In several experiments an anti-gammadeltaTCR antibody was added to restrict sorting to alphabetaTCR-expressing T cells. For 6 or 7 donors, the dominant CD3+CD56+NKG2C+ clonotypes were among the top 10 CD8+ clonotypes and accounted for about 1.0-7.0% of CD8+ T cells. Those dominant clonotypes were again the most abundant among CD3+CD56-NKG2C+ cells in several donors, at roughly 25-60.1%. Whether the expanded NKG2C-expressing T cell clones were specific for HCMV antigens was left unclear. Randomly selected healthy volunteers, three men and five women, were used as the eight sequenced donors. A commercial ELISA kit detecting HCMV-specific IgG in serum was used to determine HCMV serostatus. Reads were demultiplexed and grouped by UMI with MIGEC, and clonotypes were assembled and quantified with MiTCR. To exclude erroneous sequences, only TCR cDNA sequences supported by at least two reads were retained. The tcR package was used for downstream repertoire analysis, and clonotypes were matched between fractions using CDR3 nucleotide sequence together with V segment. VDJmatch was used to annotate antigen specificity against VDJdb, with one amino acid substitution in CDR3 allowed.

This clonotype originated in a woman younger than 30 in good health. The material sequenced was CD4+ T cells sorted from blood. The rearrangement combines TRBV6-1 with TRBJ2-5, with no reliable assignment of the D segment. The nucleotide sequence is given as TGTGCCAGCAGCACTTTCTCGAGCCGTGGGACCCAGTACTTC. Its protein is CASSTFSSRGTQYF.